This TCR beta chain emerged from a study of CD8 T cells in Susac syndrome. About 0.45 to 1 ug RNA was reverse transcribed with random hexamers. TCRdb itself ran the immunoSEQ multiplex PCR reads through MiXCR, one entry per CDR3 protein. The table has about 300,000 distinct CDR3 sequences, 70% to 90% seen once. Trimming took off 5 bases at V and 2 bases at J, with 10 bases between the two ends. The CDR3 loop spans 13 amino acids. Germline CDR1 reads MDHEN; CDR2 reads SYDVKM. This TCR derives from a human donor with multiple sclerosis. V gene TRBV28 combines with J gene TRBJ2-7; D is possibly TRBD2 (6 bases). Source material: CD8+ T cells from PBMCs. The chain's CDR3 is CASSLRLAYEQYF. The CDR3 bases are TGTGCCAGCAGTCTAAGACTAGCCTACGAGCAGTACTTC.